The next 30 T cell receptor beta chains were all read from a single sample in a study of vaccination and CD4 T cells after COVID-19. Scientists ran DNA taken from cultured CD4+ T cells through the Oncomine TCR Beta short-read assay for sequencing. TCRdb analysed the PCR reads with MiXCR anew, one entry per CDR3 protein. The table shows about 16,000 distinct CDR3 sequences, with 40% to 55% occurring only once. Described treatment: roughly 10-day PBMC culture with coronavirus spike peptide pools or control peptides (ViraFEST assay). The antigens these receptors bind are not known. The sequenced sample was CD4+ T cells from blood, cultured in vitro. Receptor source: a human donor who had recovered from COVID-19.

This clonotype was counted only a few times. The V gene is TRBV15, the J gene TRBJ2-5; possibly TRBD1 for D (5 bases). Germline values: CDR1 LNHNV, CDR2 YYDKDF (reference sequence). The V gene lost 6 bases and the J gene lost 4 bases, with 15 bases spanning the gap. This CDR3 region has 14 residues. The CDR3 DNA is TGTGCCACCAGTCCGGACATTGACGGAGAGACCCAGTACTTC. Translation gives CATSPDIDGETQYF.

V usage is TRBV30 and J usage is TRBJ1-2; D call uncertain. The CDR3 covers 15 residues. Germline V gene lookup returns CDR1 GTSNPN and CDR2 SVGIG (reference sequence). V lost 0 bases, J lost 1 base, and 12 bases lay in between. The CDR3 sequence: CAWSVRQRYNYGYTF. In DNA form, the CDR3 reads TGTGCCTGGAGTGTACGGCAGCGTTATAACTATGGCTACACCTTC.

This clonotype was recorded a few times. The chain has TRBV20-1 and TRBJ2-7; D remains ambiguous. From germline, CDR1 is DFQATT and CDR2 SNEGSKA (reference sequence). Trimming removed 1 base from V and 4 bases from J, with 11 bases in between. This CDR3 is 13 amino acids long. The DNA of the CDR3 is TGCAGTGCTAGAGGATGGGCAGCGTACGAGCAGTACTTC. Its translation is CSARGWAAYEQYF.

This sequence joins TRBV7-2 and TRBJ2-1; D is unclear. V dropped 2 bases and J dropped 3 bases, with 11 bases sitting between them. The CDR3 sequence is 15 residues long. The germline V gene has CDR1 SGHTA and CDR2 FQGNSA. CDR3 in amino acids: CASSLQRIIYNEQFF. DNA for the CDR3: TGTGCCAGCAGCTTACAGAGAATAATCTACAATGAGCAGTTCTTC.

This CDR3 is CATSPGNYGYTF. CDR3 coding DNA: TGTGCCACCAGCCCGGGGAACTATGGCTACACCTTC. The J gene is TRBJ1-2, the V gene TRBV15, with no clear D. In germline, CDR1 is LNHNV, CDR2 YYDKDF (reference sequence). This CDR3 has 12 residues. V was pared by 5 bases and J by 2 bases, with 6 bases between.

The J gene is TRBJ1-4, the V gene TRBV20-1; D might be TRBD1 (5 bases). CDR1 and CDR2 from the germline V gene are DFQATT and SNEGSKA (reference sequence). This CDR3 comprises 14 residues. With 0 bases removed from V and 8 bases from J, the gap between germline ends came to 13 bases. For the CDR3, the DNA is TGCAGTGCTAGAGATGGGCAGGGTGGGGAAAAACTGTTTTTT. Its protein product is CSARDGQGGEKLFF.

The gene calls are TRBV20-1 and TRBJ2-5; D is unclear. The CDR3 consists of 12 residues. V lost 6 bases and J 7 bases, leaving 15 bases between the germline ends. Per the germline V gene, CDR1 is DFQATT and CDR2 is SNEGSKA (reference sequence). Written as DNA, the CDR3 is TGCAGTGCGGCGACCGGTTCATGGACCCAGTACTTC. Its protein is CSAATGSWTQYF.

This clonotype was detected once. The chain carries TRBV11-2 and TRBJ1-1, with TRBD1 matching 10 bases. This CDR3 is built from 16 residues. V shed 5 bases and J 10 bases; nucleotides not matched to a gene: 16. In germline, CDR1 is SGHAT, CDR2 FQNNGV. DNA for the CDR3: TGTGCCAGCAGCCTGATCCGGACAGGGGGAGCGGGGCGAGCTTTCTTT. Residues: CASSLIRTGGAGRAFF.

The chain joins TRBV5-4 to TRBJ1-1; maybe TRBD1 (5 bases). The CDR3 runs 15 residues. Trimming cost V 0 bases and J 1 base, with 10 bases left between them. Germline assignment: CDR1 SGHNT and CDR2 YYREEE (reference sequence). For the CDR3, the DNA is TGTGCCAGCAGCTTGGTATCGGGGCGGAACACTGAAGCTTTCTTT. This codes for CASSLVSGRNTEAFF.

This clonotype was counted only a few times. The chain uses TRBV24-1 and TRBJ2-5, with D possibly called TRBD1 or TRBD2 (5 bases each). The CDR3 is 16 amino acids. Germline V lookup: CDR1 KGHDR, CDR2 SFDVKD. The V end was cut by 2 bases, the J end by 0 bases, with 12 bases between. CDR3 region: CATSDSVGPNQETQYF. The CDR3 nucleotides read TGTGCCACCAGTGATTCCGTGGGACCGAACCAAGAGACCCAGTACTTC.

The V gene is TRBV11-3, the J gene TRBJ2-7; either TRBD1 or TRBD2 may fit D (5 bases each). The ends were cut back, 1 base at V and 6 bases at J, with 10 bases in the middle. The CDR3 is 13 residues long. From germline, CDR1 is SGHNT and CDR2 YENEEA. The CDR3 DNA follows: TGTGCCAGCAGCTTAGTCGCGAGGGGCGAGCAGTACTTC. This codes for CASSLVARGEQYF.

Remarks on this clonotype: The junction and the germline gene differ at one end; a read error may be behind it. The chain couples TRBV20-1 to TRBJ2-3; D unresolved. Germline assignment: CDR1 DFQATT and CDR2 SNEGSKA (reference sequence). The CDR3 runs to 15 residues. For the CDR3, the DNA is TGCAGTGCTGGAGAACGTGATCCCCGCACAGATACGCAGTATTTT. The encoded protein is CSAGERDPRTDTQYF.

As concerns this clonotype: A read error may produce the germline difference seen at one junction end. V usage is TRBV20-1 and J usage is TRBJ2-7; 14 bases agree with TRBD2. Germline CDR1 DFQATT, CDR2 SNEGSKA (reference sequence). The CDR3 contains 18 residues. The DNA for the CDR3 is TGCAGTGCTAGAGATTTCGGACTAGCGGGAGGAAAGGTTTACGGGCAGTACTTC. Translating gives CSARDFGLAGGKVYGQYF.

The rearrangement links TRBV28 to TRBJ2-1; 8 bases are shared with TRBD2. V lost 10 bases to trimming and J lost 6 bases; unmatched junction nucleotides: 14. The V gene's germline CDR1 is MDHEN and CDR2 SYDVKM. The CDR3 has 15 amino acids. This chain's CDR3 is CAIGASGPQSNEQFF. Here the CDR3 DNA reads TGTGCCATTGGGGCTAGCGGGCCCCAGTCCAATGAGCAGTTCTTC.

The chain carries TRBV18 and TRBJ1-1; 9 nucleotides match TRBD1. V gave up 4 bases and J gave up 5 bases; unmatched junction bases: 8. The CDR3 has 15 residues. Germline CDR1 KGHSH, CDR2 LQKENI. CDR3 in amino acids: CASSQLQGAGTEAFF. In DNA form, the CDR3 reads TGTGCCAGCTCACAGCTACAGGGGGCTGGTACTGAAGCTTTCTTT.

V and J are TRBV19 and TRBJ1-1; unclear D gene. Germline CDR1 LNHDA, CDR2 SQIVND (reference sequence). The length of the CDR3 is 13 residues. Trimming stripped 5 bases from V and 1 base from J, with 8 bases between. The CDR3, as DNA: TGTGCCAGTAGTTACACGCAGAACACTGAAGCTTTCTTT. Translation gives CASSYTQNTEAFF.

There are a few counts of this clonotype. The V gene is TRBV27, the J gene TRBJ1-6; TRBD1 matches 8 bases. V trimming: 5 bases; J trimming: 5 bases; junction bases outside the gene matches: 11. Germline assignment: CDR1 MNHEY and CDR2 SMNVEV (reference sequence). The CDR3 loop spans 17 amino acids. CDR3 coding DNA: TGTGCCAGCAGTCCCCGGACAGGGTGGAATAATAATTCACCCCTCCACTTT. Protein product: CASSPRTGWNNNSPLHF.

CDR3 loop: CASSFQGISEAFF. CDR3 DNA: TGTGCCAGCAGCTTCCAGGGTATATCTGAAGCTTTCTTT. This chain connects TRBV5-6 to TRBJ1-1; perhaps TRBD1 as D (5 bases). The CDR3 is 13 amino acids. The V and J ends lost 2 bases and 6 bases respectively, with 11 bases between them. Germline CDR1 and CDR2: SGHDT and YYEEEE.

J is TRBJ1-5 and V is TRBV15, with TRBD1 as a possible D gene (5 bases). This CDR3 comprises 16 residues. V shed 0 bases and J shed 7 bases, with 16 bases lying between them. Germline V gene lookup returns CDR1 LNHNV and CDR2 YYDKDF (reference sequence). CDR3 in amino acids: CATSRDFASGRQPQHF. The CDR3 DNA follows: TGTGCCACCAGCAGAGATTTCGCTTCGGGGCGGCAGCCCCAGCATTTT.

In DNA, the CDR3 is TGTGCCAGCAGCGAGGGCCCAGGTGAGACCCAGTACTTC. The encoded protein is CASSEGPGETQYF. The chain is built from TRBV9 and TRBJ2-5; D remains ambiguous. Germline assignment: CDR1 SGDLS and CDR2 YYNGEE. Trimming shortened V by 3 bases and J by 5 bases, and 11 bases separated the two germline ends. There are 13 residues in the CDR3.

The chain links TRBV30 to TRBJ1-1; D gene unclear. The CDR3 sequence is 10 residues long. Trimming removed 5 bases from V and 3 bases from J, with 4 bases in between. Germline CDR1 and CDR2: GTSNPN and SVGIG (reference sequence). The CDR3 DNA reads TGTGCCTGGGAACACACTGAAGCTTTCTTT. This gives the protein CAWEHTEAFF.

There are a few counts of this clonotype. The chain links TRBV12-3 or TRBV12-4 to TRBJ2-2; the D is unclear. Trimming left V 3 bases short and J 4 bases short, with 9 bases between. This CDR3 has 14 residues. DNA of the CDR3: TGTGCCAGCAGTTTGGGTCAGGTCACCGGGGAGCTGTTTTTT. Translation: CASSLGQVTGELFF.

The sample holds one count of this clonotype. A junction boundary mismatches the germline segment, possibly from a read error. This chain connects TRBV7-2 to TRBJ1-5, with D possibly being TRBD1 (5 bases). The CDR3 runs 13 residues. Germline V gives CDR1 SGHTA, CDR2 FQGNSA. CDR3 coding DNA: TGTGCCAGCAGCCTGCCTGATTGCCAGGGTGGTGATTTT. The encoded protein is CASSLPDCQGGDF.

The chain joins TRBV29-1 to TRBJ2-2; maybe TRBD2 (5 bases). V was shortened by 6 bases and J by 2 bases, with 19 bases between the two germline ends. Per germline, CDR1 SQVTM and CDR2 ANQGSEA. CDR3 length equals 16 residues. CDR3 amino acids: CSVDRGSGVNTGELFF. The CDR3 DNA is TGCAGCGTCGATCGCGGGTCCGGGGTTAACACCGGGGAGCTGTTTTTT.

This chain uses TRBV20-1 with TRBJ1-5; the match to TRBD1 covers 9 bases. The CDR3 runs to 13 residues. V lost 6 bases and J lost 2; bases outside the gene matches: 2. CDR1 and CDR2 from the germline V gene are DFQATT and SNEGSKA (reference sequence). The DNA for the CDR3 is TGCAGTGCAGGGACAGGGCGCAATCAGCCCCAGCATTTT. This codes for CSAGTGRNQPQHF.

The rearrangement joins TRBV12-3 or TRBV12-4 to TRBJ1-2, with D perhaps TRBD1 (6 bases). The CDR3 contains 16 residues. V gave up 4 bases and J gave up 6 bases, with 21 bases separating them. DNA for the CDR3: TGTGCCAGCAGTTGGTCCGTGGGGGGCGGCTTTGATGGCTACACCTTC. Its translation: CASSWSVGGGFDGYTF.

The chain combines TRBV28 with TRBJ2-7; D remains ambiguous. Germline V lookup: CDR1 MDHEN, CDR2 SYDVKM. The CDR3 has 12 amino acids. V was trimmed by 6 bases and J by 5 bases, leaving 11 bases between them. The CDR3 protein is CASRPTWNEQYF. Written as DNA, the CDR3 is TGTGCCAGCAGACCCACGTGGAACGAGCAGTACTTC.

This clonotype was picked up a small number of times. This chain joins TRBV7-6 and TRBJ1-2; 12 bases agree with TRBD1. J lost 5 bases, V lost 5 bases, and 6 bases had no gene match. The CDR3 sequence is 15 residues long. Germline V gene lookup returns CDR1 SGHVS and CDR2 FNYEAQ. CDR3 amino acids: CASSPGQGALYGYTF. In DNA form, the CDR3 reads TGTGCCAGCAGCCCGGGACAGGGGGCGCTTTATGGCTACACCTTC.

This clonotype has only a few counts. The rearrangement joins TRBV20-1 to TRBJ1-2, with TRBD1 identical over 10 bases. Germline CDR1 and CDR2: DFQATT and SNEGSKA (reference sequence). The V gene end was trimmed by 6 bases and the J gene end by 8 bases; junction bases not matched to a gene: 9. The CDR3 spans 13 residues. This CDR3 is CSARDRGIWGYTF. CDR3 coding DNA: TGCAGTGCCCGGGACAGGGGAATCTGGGGCTACACCTTC.

This clonotype is labeled medium-sized. This chain links TRBV19 with TRBJ1-5; D is unclear. The CDR3 is made up of 14 amino acids. The V end lost 8 bases, the J end lost 3 bases, and 14 bases lay between the germline ends. Germline V gene data show CDR1 as LNHDA and CDR2 as SQIVND (reference sequence). DNA for the CDR3: TGTGCCAGTGGCGGGGAACACGTCAATCAGCCCCAGCATTTT. It specifies CASGGEHVNQPQHF.